This T cell receptor (beta chain) is drawn from a study of PD-1 blockade in classical Hodgkin lymphoma. The data were produced by immunoSEQ multiplex PCR, yet TCRdb's version contains in-frame clones alone and is incomplete. The sample yields under 40,000 clones, about three quarters seen once. Time point indicated: cycle 4 day 1 (C4D1), after more than 5 weeks of nivolumab. The patients all showed relapse after autologous stem cell transplantation, while their brentuximab vedotin exposure varied. V was shortened by 3 bases and J by 1 base, with 19 bases between the two germline ends. Germline V gives CDR1 KGHSH, CDR2 LQKENI. The CDR3 runs to 19 residues. This clone occurred once.

This specimen was peripheral blood mononuclear cells (PBMCs), taken before the fourth cycle of nivolumab. The genes are TRBV18 and TRBJ2-6, with D perhaps TRBD2 (7 bases). This receptor was taken from a human donor with classical Hodgkin lymphoma. The DNA for the CDR3 is TGTGCCAGCTCACCCCGAGGGGGGCTAGCGGAGTCTGGGGCCAACGTCCTGACTTTC. Translation gives CASSPRGGLAESGANVLTF.